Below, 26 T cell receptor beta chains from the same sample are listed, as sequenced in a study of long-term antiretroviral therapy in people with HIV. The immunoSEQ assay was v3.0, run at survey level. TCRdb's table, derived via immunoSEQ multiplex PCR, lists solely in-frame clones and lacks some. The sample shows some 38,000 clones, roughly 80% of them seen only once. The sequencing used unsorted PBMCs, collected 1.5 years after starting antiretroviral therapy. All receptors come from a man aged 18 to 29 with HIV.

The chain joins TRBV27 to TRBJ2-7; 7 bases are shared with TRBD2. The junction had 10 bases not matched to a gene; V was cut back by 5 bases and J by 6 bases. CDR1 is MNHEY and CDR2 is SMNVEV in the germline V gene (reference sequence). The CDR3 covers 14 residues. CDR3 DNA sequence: TGTGCCAGCAGTCGGGGGGTAGTGGGGTTCGAGCAGTACTTC. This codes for CASSRGVVGFEQYF.

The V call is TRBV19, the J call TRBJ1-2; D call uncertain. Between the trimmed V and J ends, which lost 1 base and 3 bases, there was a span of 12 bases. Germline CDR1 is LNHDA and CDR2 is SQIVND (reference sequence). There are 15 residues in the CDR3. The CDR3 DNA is TGTGCCAGTAGTATAGCGGCAGGCCCGGACTATGGCTACACCTTC. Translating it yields CASSIAAGPDYGYTF. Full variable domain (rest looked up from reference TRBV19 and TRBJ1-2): DGGITQSPKYLFRKEGQNVTLSCEQNLNHDAMYWYRQDPGQGLRLIYYSQIVNDFQKGDIAEGYSVSREKKESFPLTVTSAQKNPTAFYLCASSIAAGPDYGYTFGSGTRLTVV.

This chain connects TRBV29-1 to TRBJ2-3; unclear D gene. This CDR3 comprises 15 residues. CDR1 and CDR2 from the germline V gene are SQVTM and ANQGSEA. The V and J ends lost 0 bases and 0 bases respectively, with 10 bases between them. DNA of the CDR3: TGCAGCGTTGAAGATAGTGGTCGGAGCACAGATACGCAGTATTTT. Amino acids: CSVEDSGRSTDTQYF.

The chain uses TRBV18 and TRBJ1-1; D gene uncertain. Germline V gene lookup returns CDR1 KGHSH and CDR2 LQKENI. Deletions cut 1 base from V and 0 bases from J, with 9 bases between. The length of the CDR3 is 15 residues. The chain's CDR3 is CASSPLAVLNTEAFF. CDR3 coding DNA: TGTGCCAGCTCACCACTGGCAGTGTTGAACACTGAAGCTTTCTTT.

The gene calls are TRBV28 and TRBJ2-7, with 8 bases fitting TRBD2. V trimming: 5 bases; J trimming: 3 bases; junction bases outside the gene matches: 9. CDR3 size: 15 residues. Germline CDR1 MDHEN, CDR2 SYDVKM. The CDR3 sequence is CASSPIAGGYYEQYF. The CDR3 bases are TGTGCCAGCAGTCCCATCGCGGGAGGTTACTACGAGCAGTACTTC.

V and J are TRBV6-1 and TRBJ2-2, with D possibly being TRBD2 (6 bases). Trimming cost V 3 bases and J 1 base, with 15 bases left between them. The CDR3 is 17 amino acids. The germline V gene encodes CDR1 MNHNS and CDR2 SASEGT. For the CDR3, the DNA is TGTGCCAGCAGTGAGGTTTTCGGGGGATTGAACACCGGGGAGCTGTTTTTT. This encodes CASSEVFGGLNTGELFF.

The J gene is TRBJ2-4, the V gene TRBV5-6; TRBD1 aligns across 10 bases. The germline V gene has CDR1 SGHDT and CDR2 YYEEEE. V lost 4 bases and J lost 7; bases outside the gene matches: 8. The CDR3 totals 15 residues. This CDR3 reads CASSPRTGGTNIQYF. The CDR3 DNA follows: TGTGCCAGCAGCCCGAGGACAGGGGGGACCAACATTCAGTACTTC.

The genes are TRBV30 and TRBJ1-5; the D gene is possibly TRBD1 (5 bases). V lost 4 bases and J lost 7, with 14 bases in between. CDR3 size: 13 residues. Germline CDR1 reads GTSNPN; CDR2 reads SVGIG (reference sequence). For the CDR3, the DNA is TGTGCCTGGACGTCAGGGTTGGAACAGCCCCAGCATTTT. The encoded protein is CAWTSGLEQPQHF.

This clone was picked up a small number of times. CDR3 loop: CASSQDQLSYEQYF. In DNA, the CDR3 is TGTGCCAGCAGTCAAGACCAACTCTCCTACGAGCAGTACTTC. V and J are TRBV27 and TRBJ2-7; no reliable D call. Between the trimmed V and J ends, which lost 5 bases and 0 bases, there was a span of 11 bases. The germline CDR1 and CDR2 sequences are MNHEY and SMNVEV (reference sequence). This CDR3 spans 14 amino acids.

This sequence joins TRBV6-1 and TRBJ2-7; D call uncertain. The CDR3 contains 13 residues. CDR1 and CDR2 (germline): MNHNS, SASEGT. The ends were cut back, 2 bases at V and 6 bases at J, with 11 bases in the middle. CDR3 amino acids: CASSEIPFAEQYF. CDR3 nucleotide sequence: TGTGCCAGCAGTGAAATCCCCTTTGCCGAGCAGTACTTC.

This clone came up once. The CDR3 loop is CASSYSKYEQYF. The CDR3 DNA follows: TGTGCCAGCAGTTACTCTAAGTACGAGCAGTACTTC. The V call is TRBV6-6, the J call TRBJ2-7; no clear D gene. The CDR3 runs 12 residues. The germline V and J ends were trimmed by 0 bases and 4 bases, with 4 bases remaining between them. CDR1 is MNHNY, CDR2 SVGAGI, per germline (reference sequence).

The CDR3 loop reads CASSPRLAGADTQYF. The CDR3 coding sequence is TGTGCCAGCTCACCAAGGCTAGCGGGAGCAGATACGCAGTATTTT. The rearrangement joins TRBV18 to TRBJ2-3; TRBD2 aligns across 10 bases. Looked up from germline, CDR1 is KGHSH and CDR2 is LQKENI. The length of the CDR3 is 15 residues. Trimming at V came to 2 bases and at J to 4 bases, leaving 3 bases not matched to a gene.

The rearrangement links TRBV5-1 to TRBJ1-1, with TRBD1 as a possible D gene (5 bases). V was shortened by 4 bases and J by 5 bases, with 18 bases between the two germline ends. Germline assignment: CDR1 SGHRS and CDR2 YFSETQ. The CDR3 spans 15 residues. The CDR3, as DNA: TGCGCCAGCAGCGCCCTCCGGGGCGCGGATACTGAAGCTTTCTTT. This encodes CASSALRGADTEAFF.

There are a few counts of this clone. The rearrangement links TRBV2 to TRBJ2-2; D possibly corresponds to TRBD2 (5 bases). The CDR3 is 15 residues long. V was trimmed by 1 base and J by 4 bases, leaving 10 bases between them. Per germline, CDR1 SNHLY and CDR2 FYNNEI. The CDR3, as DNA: TGTGCCAGCAGTGAAGTACGGGGTCCCACCGGGGAGCTGTTTTTT. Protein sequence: CASSEVRGPTGELFF.

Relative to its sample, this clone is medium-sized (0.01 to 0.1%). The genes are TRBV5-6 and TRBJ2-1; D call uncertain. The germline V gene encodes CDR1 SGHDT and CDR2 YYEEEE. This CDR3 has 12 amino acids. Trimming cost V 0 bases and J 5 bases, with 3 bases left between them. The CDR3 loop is CASSLGDNEQFF. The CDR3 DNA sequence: TGTGCCAGCAGCTTGGGTGACAATGAGCAGTTCTTC.

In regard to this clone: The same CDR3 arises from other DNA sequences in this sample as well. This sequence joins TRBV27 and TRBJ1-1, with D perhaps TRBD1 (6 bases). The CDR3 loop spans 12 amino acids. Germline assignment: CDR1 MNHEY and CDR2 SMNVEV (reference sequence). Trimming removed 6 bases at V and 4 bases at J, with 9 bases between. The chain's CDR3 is CASRTGLTEAFF. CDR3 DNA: TGTGCCAGCAGAACAGGGCTCACTGAAGCTTTCTTT.

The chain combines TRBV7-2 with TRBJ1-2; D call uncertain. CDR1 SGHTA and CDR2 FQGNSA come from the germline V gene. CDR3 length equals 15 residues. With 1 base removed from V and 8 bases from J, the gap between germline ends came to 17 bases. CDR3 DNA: TGTGCCAGCAGCTTAGGGTACGGGCCCGCGTGGGGCTACACCTTC. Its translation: CASSLGYGPAWGYTF.

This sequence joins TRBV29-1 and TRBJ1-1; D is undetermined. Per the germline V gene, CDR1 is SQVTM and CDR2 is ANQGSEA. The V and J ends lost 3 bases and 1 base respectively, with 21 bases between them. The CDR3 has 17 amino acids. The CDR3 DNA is TGCAGCGTTGAGGGCCGCCACCAGACTGACTGGAACACTGAAGCTTTCTTT. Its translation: CSVEGRHQTDWNTEAFF.

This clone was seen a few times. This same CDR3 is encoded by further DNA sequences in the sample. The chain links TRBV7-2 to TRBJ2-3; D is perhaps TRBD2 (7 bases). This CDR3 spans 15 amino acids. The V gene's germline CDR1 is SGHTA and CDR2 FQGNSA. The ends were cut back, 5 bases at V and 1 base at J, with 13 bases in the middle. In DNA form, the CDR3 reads TGTGCCAGCAGCCCGGACAGCGGGGGCACAGATACGCAGTATTTT. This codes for CASSPDSGGTDTQYF.

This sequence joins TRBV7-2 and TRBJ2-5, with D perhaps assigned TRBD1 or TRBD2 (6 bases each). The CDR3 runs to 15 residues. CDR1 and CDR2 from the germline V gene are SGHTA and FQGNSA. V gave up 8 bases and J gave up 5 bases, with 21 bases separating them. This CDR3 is CASQPMGGAGETQYF. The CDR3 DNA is TGTGCCAGCCAGCCGATGGGGGGCGCAGGGGAGACCCAGTACTTC.

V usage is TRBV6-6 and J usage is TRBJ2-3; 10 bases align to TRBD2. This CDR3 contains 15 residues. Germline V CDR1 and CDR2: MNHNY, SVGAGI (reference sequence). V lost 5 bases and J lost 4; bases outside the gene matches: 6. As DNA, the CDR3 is TGTGCCAGCAGTCCGAGCGGGAGGGCCGCAGATACGCAGTATTTT. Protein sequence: CASSPSGRAADTQYF.

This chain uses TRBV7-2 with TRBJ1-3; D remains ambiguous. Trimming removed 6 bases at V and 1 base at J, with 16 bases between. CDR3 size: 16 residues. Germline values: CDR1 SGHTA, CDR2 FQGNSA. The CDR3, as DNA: TGTGCCAGCAGTCCTCGAGGCGTTGTTTCTGGAAACACCATATATTTT. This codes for CASSPRGVVSGNTIYF.

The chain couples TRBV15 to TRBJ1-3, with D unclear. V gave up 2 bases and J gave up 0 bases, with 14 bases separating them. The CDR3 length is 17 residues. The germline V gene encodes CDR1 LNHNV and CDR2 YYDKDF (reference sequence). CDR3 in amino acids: CATSRTRDESSGNTIYF. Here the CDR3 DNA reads TGTGCCACCAGCAGAACCCGGGATGAGAGCTCTGGAAACACCATATATTTT.

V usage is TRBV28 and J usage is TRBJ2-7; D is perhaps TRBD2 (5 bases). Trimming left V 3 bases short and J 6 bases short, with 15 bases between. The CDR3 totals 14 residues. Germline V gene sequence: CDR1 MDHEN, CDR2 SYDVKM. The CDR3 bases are TGTGCCAGCAGTTTGGGAGCAGACTGGTTCGAGCAGTACTTC. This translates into CASSLGADWFEQYF.

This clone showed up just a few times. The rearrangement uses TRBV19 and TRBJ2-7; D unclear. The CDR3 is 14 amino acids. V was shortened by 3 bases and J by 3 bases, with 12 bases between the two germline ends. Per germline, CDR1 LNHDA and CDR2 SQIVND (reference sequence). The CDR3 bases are TGTGCCAGTAGTATTTTGGTGGGCCACTACGAGCAGTACTTC. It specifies CASSILVGHYEQYF.

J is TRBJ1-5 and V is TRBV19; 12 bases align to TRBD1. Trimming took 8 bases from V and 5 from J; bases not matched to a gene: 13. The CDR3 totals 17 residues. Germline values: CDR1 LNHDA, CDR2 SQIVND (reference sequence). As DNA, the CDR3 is TGTGCCAGTTTCCCCCGCGGGACAGGGGGCAACCATCAGCCCCAGCATTTT. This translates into CASFPRGTGGNHQPQHF.